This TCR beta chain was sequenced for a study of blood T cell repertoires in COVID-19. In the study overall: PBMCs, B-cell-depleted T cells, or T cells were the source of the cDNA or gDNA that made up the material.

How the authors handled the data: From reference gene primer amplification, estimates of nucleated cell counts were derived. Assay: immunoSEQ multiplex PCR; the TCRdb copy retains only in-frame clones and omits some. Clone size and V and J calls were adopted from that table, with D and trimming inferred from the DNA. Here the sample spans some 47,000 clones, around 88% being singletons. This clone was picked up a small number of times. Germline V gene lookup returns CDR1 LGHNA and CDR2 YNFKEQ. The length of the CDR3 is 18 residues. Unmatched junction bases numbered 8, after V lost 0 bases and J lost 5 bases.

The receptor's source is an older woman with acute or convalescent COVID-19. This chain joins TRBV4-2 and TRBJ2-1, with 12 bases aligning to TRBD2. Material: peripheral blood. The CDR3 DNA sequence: TGTGCCAGCAGCCAAGATAGGCCGGGACTAGCGGGCGACAATGAGCAGTTCTTC. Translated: CASSQDRPGLAGDNEQFF.